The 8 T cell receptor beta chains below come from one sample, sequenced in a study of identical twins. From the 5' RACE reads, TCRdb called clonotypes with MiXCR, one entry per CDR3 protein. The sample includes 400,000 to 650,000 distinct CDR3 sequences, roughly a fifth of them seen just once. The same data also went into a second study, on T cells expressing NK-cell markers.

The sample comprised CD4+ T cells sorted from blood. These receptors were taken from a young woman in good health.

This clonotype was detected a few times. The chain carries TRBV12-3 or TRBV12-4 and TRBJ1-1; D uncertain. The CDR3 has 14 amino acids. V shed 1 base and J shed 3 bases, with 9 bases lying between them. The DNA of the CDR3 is TGTGCCAGCAGTTTAGGCGCCAGATACACTGAAGCTTTCTTT. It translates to CASSLGARYTEAFF.

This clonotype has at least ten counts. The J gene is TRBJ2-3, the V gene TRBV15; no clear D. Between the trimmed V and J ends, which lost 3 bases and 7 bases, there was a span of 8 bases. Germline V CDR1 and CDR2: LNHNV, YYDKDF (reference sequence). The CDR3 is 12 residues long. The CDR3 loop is CATSSGPNTQYF. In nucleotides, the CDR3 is TGTGCCACCAGCAGTGGACCGAATACGCAGTATTTT.

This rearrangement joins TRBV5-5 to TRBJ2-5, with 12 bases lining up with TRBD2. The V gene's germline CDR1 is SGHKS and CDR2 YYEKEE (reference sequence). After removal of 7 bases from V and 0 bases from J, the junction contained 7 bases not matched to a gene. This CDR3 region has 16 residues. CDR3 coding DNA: TGTGCCAGCGGCCCTGGACTAGCGGGGTACCAAGAGACCCAGTACTTC. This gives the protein CASGPGLAGYQETQYF.

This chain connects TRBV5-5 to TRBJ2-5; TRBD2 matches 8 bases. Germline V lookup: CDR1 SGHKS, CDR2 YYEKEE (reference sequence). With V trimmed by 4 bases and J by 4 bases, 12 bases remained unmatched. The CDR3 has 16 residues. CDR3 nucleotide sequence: TGTGCCAGCAGCCCGGGAGCGGGAGATTTCCGAGAGACCCAGTACTTC. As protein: CASSPGAGDFRETQYF. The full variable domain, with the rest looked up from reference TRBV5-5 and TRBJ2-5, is DAGVTQSPTHLIKTRGQQVTLRCSPISGHKSVSWYQQVLGQGPQFIFQYYEKEERGRGNFPDRFSARQFPNYSSELNVNALLLGDSALYLCASSPGAGDFRETQYFGPGTRLLVL.

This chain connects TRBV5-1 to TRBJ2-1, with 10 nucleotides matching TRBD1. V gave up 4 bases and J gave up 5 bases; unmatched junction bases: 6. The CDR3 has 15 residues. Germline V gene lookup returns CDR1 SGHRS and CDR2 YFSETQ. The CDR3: CASSRDRGSHNEQFF. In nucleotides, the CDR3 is TGCGCCAGCAGCCGGGACAGGGGCTCTCACAATGAGCAGTTCTTC.

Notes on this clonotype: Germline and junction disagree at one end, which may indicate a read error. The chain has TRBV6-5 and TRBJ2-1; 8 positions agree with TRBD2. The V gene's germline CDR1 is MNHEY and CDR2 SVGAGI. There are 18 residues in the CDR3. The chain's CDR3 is CASSYSTYGRAGSVGWLF. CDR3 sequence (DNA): TGTGCCAGCAGTTACTCGACGTACGGGAGGGCCGGGTCGGTCGGGTGGCTCTTC.

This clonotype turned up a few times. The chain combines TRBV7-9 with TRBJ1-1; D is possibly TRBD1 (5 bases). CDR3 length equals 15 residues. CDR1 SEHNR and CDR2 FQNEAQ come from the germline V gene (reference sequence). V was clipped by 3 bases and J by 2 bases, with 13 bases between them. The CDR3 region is CASSFKGLPNTEAFF. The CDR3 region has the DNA TGTGCCAGCAGCTTCAAGGGACTTCCTAACACTGAAGCTTTCTTT.

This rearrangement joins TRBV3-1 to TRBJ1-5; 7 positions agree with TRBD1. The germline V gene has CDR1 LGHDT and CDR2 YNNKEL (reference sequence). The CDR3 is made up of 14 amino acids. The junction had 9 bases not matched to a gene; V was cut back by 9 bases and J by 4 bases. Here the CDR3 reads CASSDRARNQPQHF. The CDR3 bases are TGTGCCAGTTCCGACAGGGCAAGGAATCAGCCCCAGCATTTT.